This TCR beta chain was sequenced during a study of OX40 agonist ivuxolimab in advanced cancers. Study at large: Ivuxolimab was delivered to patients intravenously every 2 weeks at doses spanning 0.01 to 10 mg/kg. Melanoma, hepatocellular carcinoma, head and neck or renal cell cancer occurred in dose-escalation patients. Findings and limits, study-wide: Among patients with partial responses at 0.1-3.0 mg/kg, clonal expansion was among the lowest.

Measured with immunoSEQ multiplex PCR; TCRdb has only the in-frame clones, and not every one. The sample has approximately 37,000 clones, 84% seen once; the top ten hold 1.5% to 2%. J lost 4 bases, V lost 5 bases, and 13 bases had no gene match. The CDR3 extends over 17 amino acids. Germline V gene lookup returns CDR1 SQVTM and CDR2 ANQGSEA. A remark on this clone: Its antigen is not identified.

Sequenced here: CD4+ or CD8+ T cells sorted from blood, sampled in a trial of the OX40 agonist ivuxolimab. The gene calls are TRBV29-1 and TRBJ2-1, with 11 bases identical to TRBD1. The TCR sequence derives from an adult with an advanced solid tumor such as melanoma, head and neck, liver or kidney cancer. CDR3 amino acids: CSVKRKPGQGVYNEQFF. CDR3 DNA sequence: TGCAGCGTTAAACGCAAACCGGGACAGGGGGTTTACAATGAGCAGTTCTTC.